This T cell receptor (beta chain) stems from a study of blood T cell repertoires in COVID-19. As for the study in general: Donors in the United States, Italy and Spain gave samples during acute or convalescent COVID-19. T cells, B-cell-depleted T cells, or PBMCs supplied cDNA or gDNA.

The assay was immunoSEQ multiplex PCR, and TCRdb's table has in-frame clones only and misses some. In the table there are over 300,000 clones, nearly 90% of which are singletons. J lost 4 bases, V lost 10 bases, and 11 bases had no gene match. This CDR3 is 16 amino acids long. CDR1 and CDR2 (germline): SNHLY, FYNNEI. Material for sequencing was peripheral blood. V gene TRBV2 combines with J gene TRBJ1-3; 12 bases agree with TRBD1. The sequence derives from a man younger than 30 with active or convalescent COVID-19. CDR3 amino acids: CATSTGTGGVGNTIYF. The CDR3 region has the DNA TGTGCCACCTCCACCGGGACAGGGGGCGTCGGAAACACCATATATTTT.